This TCR beta chain was obtained from a study of T cells in Graves' hyperthyroidism and ophthalmopathy. Germline V gives CDR1 SGHTA, CDR2 FQGNSA. V trimming: 1 base; J trimming: 1 base; junction bases outside the gene matches: 4. CDR3 length equals 16 residues. Details on this clonotype: Its specificity is not known.

Patients aged 18 to 65 with hyperthyroidism were newly diagnosed, with duration under 2 months. 8.5 to 10 ml of fresh peripheral blood supplied the PBMCs. Study outcomes and limitations: Progression to ophthalmopathy was predicted a median of 6.5 months early.

RNA transcripts served as the template for amplifying TCR beta CDR3 regions. The TCR CDR3 was amplified in a first-round RT-PCR using the HTBI primer set. Each CDR3 protein is one row after TCRdb ran MiXCR on the multiplex PCR reads. This table holds hundreds of thousands of distinct CDR3 sequences, 15% to 18% found once. The sequenced material came from blood. This clonotype was sampled from a woman between 18 and 29 years old with Graves' hyperthyroidism. The V gene is TRBV7-2, the J gene TRBJ1-5; 7 nucleotides line up with TRBD1. The CDR3 region is CASSLVATGSNQPQHF. CDR3 nucleotide sequence: TGTGCCAGCAGCTTAGTTGCGACAGGGAGCAATCAGCCCCAGCATTTT.